This entry lists 28 T cell receptor beta chains sequenced from one sample in a study of CD8+ T cells in alopecia areata. Reverse transcription of extracted RNA yielded cDNA, which provided the sequencing template. This table comes from immunoSEQ multiplex PCR, and its TCRdb copy is limited to in-frame clones, with some not included. The sample shows around 100,000 clones, about 40% of them seen only once. This sample's treatment: oral pan-JAK inhibitor, 5-10 mg twice daily. The source material was CD8+ T cells sorted from blood, sampled at week 24, from a patient treated with tofacitinib. The receptors derive from a human donor with alopecia areata.

V usage is TRBV30 and J usage is TRBJ2-1; tentatively, D is TRBD2 (6 bases). V lost 1 base and J 0 bases, leaving 25 bases between the germline ends. CDR1 is GTSNPN, CDR2 SVGIG, per germline (reference sequence). The CDR3 has 20 amino acids. CDR3 protein: CAWSGWGDLPGPSSYNEQFF. In DNA, the CDR3 is TGTGCCTGGAGTGGTTGGGGGGACCTTCCCGGGCCTAGCTCCTACAATGAGCAGTTCTTC.

The chain is built from TRBV4-2 and TRBJ2-7, with unresolved D. V was cut by 3 bases and J by 5 bases, with 14 bases left in between. The CDR3 length is 14 residues. From germline, CDR1 is LGHNA and CDR2 YNFKEQ. The CDR3, as DNA: TGTGCCAGCAGCCAGCTGGACCCTGGGAACGAGCAGTACTTC. It specifies CASSQLDPGNEQYF.

The chain combines TRBV13 with TRBJ1-4; D is perhaps TRBD1 (5 bases). The CDR3 covers 15 residues. Germline CDR1 reads PRHDT; CDR2 reads FYEKMQ (reference sequence). V lost 4 bases to trimming and J lost 8 bases, with 17 bases between them. The CDR3 is CASSSSGPEGEKLFF. In nucleotides, the CDR3 is TGTGCCAGCAGCTCTTCGGGACCCGAGGGGGAAAAACTGTTTTTT.

This clone was counted only a few times. This chain connects TRBV14 to TRBJ2-1; TRBD2 aligns across 7 bases. Germline V gene data show CDR1 as SGHDN and CDR2 as FVKESK. This CDR3 is 16 amino acids long. The V gene end was trimmed by 7 bases and the J gene end by 0 bases; junction bases not matched to a gene: 9. CDR3 in DNA: TGTGCCAGCACCCGCGGGGGAGGTGCCTCCTACAATGAGCAGTTCTTC. It specifies CASTRGGGASYNEQFF.

The CDR3 loop is CASGDGVSGNTIYF. DNA for the CDR3: TGTGCCAGCGGAGACGGGGTCTCTGGAAACACCATATATTTT. This chain uses TRBV6-5 with TRBJ1-3; D is uncertain. This CDR3 is 14 amino acids long. CDR1 MNHEY and CDR2 SVGAGI come from the germline V gene. V was clipped by 8 bases and J by 0 bases, with 11 bases between them.

The V gene is TRBV4-1, the J gene TRBJ2-2, with 9 bases lining up with TRBD2. The CDR3 length is 17 residues. Germline CDR1 and CDR2: MGHRA and YSYEKL. Trimming took 2 bases from V and 5 from J; bases not matched to a gene: 9. The CDR3 here is CASSQSPGLAGTGELFF. As DNA, the CDR3 is TGCGCCAGCAGCCAAAGCCCCGGGCTAGCGGGGACCGGGGAGCTGTTTTTT.

This clone has just one count. The rearrangement joins TRBV13 to TRBJ2-1, with 9 bases that match TRBD1. V trimming: 7 bases; J trimming: 4 bases; junction bases outside the gene matches: 5. The germline V gene encodes CDR1 PRHDT and CDR2 FYEKMQ (reference sequence). The CDR3 covers 14 residues. The CDR3 sequence: CASKGQGAYNEQFF. The CDR3 DNA is TGTGCCAGCAAGGGACAGGGAGCTTACAATGAGCAGTTCTTC.

The chain joins TRBV6-1 to TRBJ1-4, with D maybe TRBD1 (5 bases). CDR1 is MNHNS and CDR2 is SASEGT in the germline V gene. The CDR3 has 14 residues. Trimming left V 4 bases short and J 7 bases short, with 13 bases between. CDR3 DNA sequence: TGTGCCAGCAGTGTGGTAGGGGCGCGTGAAAAACTGTTTTTT. This encodes CASSVVGAREKLFF.

A single count supports this clone. This chain links TRBV7-9 with TRBJ1-2, with 9 bases identical to TRBD1. The CDR3 sequence is 15 residues long. From germline, CDR1 is SEHNR and CDR2 FQNEAQ (reference sequence). With 4 bases clipped from V and 4 bases from J, the junction kept 7 bases outside the gene matches. CDR3 DNA: TGTGCCAGCAGCTCGAAGGGACAGGGCAGCTATGGCTACACCTTC. The encoded protein is CASSSKGQGSYGYTF. The full variable domain, in which reference TRBV7-9 and TRBJ1-2 provide the parts outside the CDR3, is DTGVSQNPRHKITKRGQNVTFRCDPISEHNRLYWYRQTLGQGPEFLTYFQNEAQLEKSRLLSDRFSAERPKGSFSTLEIQRTEQGDSAMYLCASSSKGQGSYGYTFGSGTRLTVV.

This clone was recorded a few times. This sequence joins TRBV14 and TRBJ2-7; D possibly corresponds to TRBD2 (6 bases). Deletions cut 4 bases from V and 5 bases from J, with 6 bases between. CDR1 is SGHDN and CDR2 is FVKESK in the germline V gene. The CDR3 covers 11 residues. CDR3 sequence reads: CASSPGDEQYF. The CDR3 bases are TGTGCCAGCAGCCCGGGGGACGAGCAGTACTTC.

This clone was seen a single time. The rearrangement uses TRBV9 and TRBJ2-7; maybe TRBD1 (5 bases). Germline V lookup: CDR1 SGDLS, CDR2 YYNGEE. This CDR3 is 12 amino acids long. The V and J ends lost 3 bases and 3 bases respectively, with 7 bases between them. The CDR3 loop reads CASSDQGYEQYF. In DNA form, the CDR3 reads TGTGCCAGCAGCGACCAGGGCTACGAGCAGTACTTC.

A few counts support this clone. The gene calls are TRBV29-1 and TRBJ1-1; TRBD1 might be the D (5 bases). This CDR3 spans 10 amino acids. V was shortened by 5 bases and J by 6 bases, with 7 bases between the two germline ends. Germline CDR1 and CDR2: SQVTM and ANQGSEA. The CDR3 sequence: CSVQGAEAFF. CDR3 bases: TGCAGCGTTCAGGGAGCTGAAGCTTTCTTT.

This rearrangement joins TRBV28 to TRBJ2-7, with a possible D match to TRBD1 (6 bases). The CDR3 is 14 amino acids. Germline loops: CDR1 MDHEN, CDR2 SYDVKM. With 6 bases removed from V and 4 bases from J, the gap between germline ends came to 16 bases. CDR3 sequence: CASSPGNRAYEQYF. The CDR3 nucleotides read TGTGCCAGCAGCCCCGGGAACAGGGCGTACGAGCAGTACTTC.

This clone was counted only a few times. The chain joins TRBV7-9 to TRBJ2-7, with D perhaps TRBD1 (5 bases). Trimming removed 0 bases at V and 3 bases at J, with 12 bases between. CDR1 and CDR2 (germline): SEHNR, FQNEAQ (reference sequence). The CDR3 has 15 amino acids. The CDR3 protein is CASSLAWPGNYEQYF. CDR3 DNA sequence: TGTGCCAGCAGCTTAGCATGGCCAGGGAACTACGAGCAGTACTTC.

This clone appeared a few times. The chain uses TRBV6-5 and TRBJ2-1, with unresolved D. There are 14 residues in the CDR3. Germline V gives CDR1 MNHEY, CDR2 SVGAGI. Trimming took off 7 bases at V and 0 bases at J, with 10 bases between the two ends. CDR3 in DNA: TGTGCCAGCACGACTGCCAGCTCCTACAATGAGCAGTTCTTC. Its protein product is CASTTASSYNEQFF.

This clone was counted a few times. The chain uses TRBV5-8 and TRBJ1-5; D gene uncertain. Germline-derived CDR1 and CDR2 are SGHTS and YDEGEE. The CDR3 has 12 residues. V lost 4 bases to trimming and J lost 5 bases, with 7 bases between them. CDR3 bases: TGTGCCAGCAGCCCCACAGATCAGCCCCAGCATTTT. Its protein product is CASSPTDQPQHF.

This clone has only a few counts. The chain couples TRBV29-1 to TRBJ2-7; 7 bases are a match to TRBD2. The germline V gene has CDR1 SQVTM and CDR2 ANQGSEA. This CDR3 is 14 amino acids long. J was trimmed by 2 bases and V by 5 bases; bases with no gene match: 9. The CDR3 DNA sequence: TGCAGCGTTTTGACTAGCAGAAATACCTACGAGCAGTACTTC. Amino acids: CSVLTSRNTYEQYF.

V gene TRBV7-9 combines with J gene TRBJ2-5; the D is unclear. V dropped 1 base and J dropped 2 bases, with 8 bases sitting between them. Germline V gene sequence: CDR1 SEHNR, CDR2 FQNEAQ (reference sequence). The CDR3 length is 14 residues. The CDR3 here is CASSLGLGQETQYF. In DNA, the CDR3 is TGTGCCAGCAGCTTAGGACTGGGACAAGAGACCCAGTACTTC. Combining the CDR3 with reference TRBV7-9 and TRBJ2-5 gives the whole variable domain DTGVSQNPRHKITKRGQNVTFRCDPISEHNRLYWYRQTLGQGPEFLTYFQNEAQLEKSRLLSDRFSAERPKGSFSTLEIQRTEQGDSAMYLCASSLGLGQETQYFGPGTRLLVL.

Only a few counts were recorded for this clone. V gene TRBV29-1 combines with J gene TRBJ1-2; D remains ambiguous. CDR1 is SQVTM, CDR2 ANQGSEA, per germline. The CDR3 contains 13 residues. V lost 4 bases and J lost 0, with 9 bases in between. The CDR3 DNA reads as TGCAGCGTTGCAGACCCTGCTAACTATGGCTACACCTTC. Its protein is CSVADPANYGYTF.

The chain is built from TRBV30 and TRBJ1-1, with TRBD1 as a possible D gene (6 bases). The CDR3 runs 13 residues. Germline V gene data show CDR1 as GTSNPN and CDR2 as SVGIG (reference sequence). V was clipped by 1 base and J by 1 base, with 7 bases between them. The CDR3 sequence is CAWSGTANTEAFF. The CDR3 coding sequence is TGTGCCTGGAGTGGGACAGCGAACACTGAAGCTTTCTTT.

This CDR3 reads CASSHGTDYEQYF. Here the CDR3 DNA reads TGTGCCAGCAGCCACGGGACGGACTACGAGCAGTACTTC. The gene calls are TRBV4-2 and TRBJ2-7; TRBD1 or TRBD2 may be the D gene (5 bases each). Deletions cut 3 bases from V and 3 bases from J, with 9 bases between. The germline V gene has CDR1 LGHNA and CDR2 YNFKEQ. This CDR3 contains 13 residues.

The chain has TRBV29-1 and TRBJ2-1, with D unresolved. CDR3 length: 12 residues. V gave up 4 bases and J gave up 6 bases, with 10 bases separating them. From germline, CDR1 is SQVTM and CDR2 ANQGSEA. Here the CDR3 reads CSVATSPNEQFF. The DNA for the CDR3 is TGCAGCGTTGCCACCAGTCCCAATGAGCAGTTCTTC.

This chain links TRBV5-1 with TRBJ2-1; D gene uncertain. V was shortened by 1 base and J by 6 bases, with 17 bases between the two germline ends. The CDR3 has 16 amino acids. The V gene's germline CDR1 is SGHRS and CDR2 YFSETQ. CDR3 region: CASSLRGDRPVNEQFF. Written as DNA, the CDR3 is TGCGCCAGCAGCTTGCGCGGAGATAGGCCAGTCAATGAGCAGTTCTTC.

The sample holds a few counts of this clone. The J gene is TRBJ2-1, the V gene TRBV29-1; weak D call: TRBD2 (5 bases). The CDR3 spans 8 residues. Per germline, CDR1 SQVTM and CDR2 ANQGSEA. The V end lost 7 bases, the J end lost 15 bases, and 10 bases lay between the germline ends. The CDR3 is CSAGVGFF. The CDR3 region has the DNA TGCAGCGCCGGGGTAGGGTTCTTC.

V gene TRBV30 combines with J gene TRBJ2-2; D possibly corresponds to TRBD2 (5 bases). The CDR3 sequence is 12 residues long. V lost 2 bases to trimming and J lost 6 bases, with 7 bases between them. Germline CDR1 reads GTSNPN; CDR2 reads SVGIG (reference sequence). Here the CDR3 reads CAWSSRAGELFF. CDR3 nucleotide sequence: TGTGCCTGGAGTTCGCGGGCCGGGGAGCTGTTTTTT.

This clone was seen ten or more times. CDR3 DNA sequence: TGTGCCAGCAGCGTAGAGTCCGACGGATACAATGAGCAGTTCTTC. Translating it yields CASSVESDGYNEQFF. The chain couples TRBV9 to TRBJ2-1, with D uncertain. V shed 0 bases and J shed 4 bases, with 11 bases lying between them. Germline CDR1 SGDLS, CDR2 YYNGEE. The CDR3 length is 15 residues.

The chain uses TRBV28 and TRBJ1-1; TRBD1 agrees at 7 bases. The trim removed 4 bases at V and 0 bases at J, leaving 5 bases unmatched. Germline V CDR1 and CDR2: MDHEN, SYDVKM. The CDR3 length is 15 residues. The CDR3 coding sequence is TGTGCCAGCAGTTACAGGGGTTTTGTGAACACTGAAGCTTTCTTT. Translated: CASSYRGFVNTEAFF.

The chain combines TRBV9 with TRBJ2-4; either TRBD1 or TRBD2 may supply D (7 bases each). This CDR3 is built from 15 residues. Trimming left V 4 bases short and J 2 bases short, with 13 bases between. Germline CDR1 is SGDLS and CDR2 is YYNGEE. This CDR3 reads CASSQGGGTKNIQYF. CDR3 DNA: TGTGCCAGCAGCCAGGGGGGAGGGACCAAAAACATTCAGTACTTC.